This T cell receptor beta chain was identified in a study of control samples from healthy donors and cancer patients. Sequenced by immunoSEQ multiplex PCR; TCRdb stores in-frame clones only, minus some. This sample has about 410,000 clones, with 90% found just once. Germline V CDR1 and CDR2: MGHRA, YSYEKL. V gave up 0 bases and J gave up 4 bases, with 7 bases separating them. This CDR3 is built from 13 residues. This TCR was sampled from a man aged 40-55 years with head and neck cancer. The specimen sequenced was PBMCs. The chain uses TRBV4-1 and TRBJ2-7; D is undetermined. CDR3 coding DNA: TGCGCCAGCAGCCAAGATCGCAGGTACGAGCAGTACTTC. Translation: CASSQDRRYEQYF.